What follows are 6 T cell receptor beta chains derived from one specimen sequenced in a study of a mutant IDH1 vaccine in newly diagnosed glioma. These receptors' antigens are unknown. Method: immunoSEQ multiplex PCR; TCRdb's copy keeps in-frame clones and lacks some. The table shows approximately 35,000 clones, with approximately 53% occurring only once. As to time point: week 5, during vaccination. Each dose delivered 300 ug of mutant IDH1 20-mer peptide subcutaneously with imiquimod. Source: PBMCs, taken from a glioma patient whose treatment included an IDH1 peptide vaccine. The source is a woman aged 18-35 years with glioma.

V is TRBV5-1 and J is TRBJ1-1; tentatively, D is TRBD1 (5 bases). Germline-derived CDR1 and CDR2 are SGHRS and YFSETQ. V lost 6 bases to trimming and J lost 5 bases, with 17 bases between them. The CDR3 totals 14 residues. CDR3 sequence: CASTLNGGETEAFF. The CDR3 DNA reads TGCGCCAGCACCCTAAATGGGGGGGAGACTGAAGCTTTCTTT.

This chain links TRBV11-2 with TRBJ1-1, with D possibly being TRBD1 (6 bases). Trimming left V 5 bases short and J 4 bases short, with 17 bases between. This CDR3 has 15 amino acids. Germline CDR1 and CDR2: SGHAT and FQNNGV. In nucleotides, the CDR3 is TGTGCCAGCAGCCTAACACAGGGTGGGGGCACTGAAGCTTTCTTT. Its protein product is CASSLTQGGGTEAFF.

The rearrangement uses TRBV10-3 and TRBJ2-3; D remains ambiguous. V was cut by 8 bases and J by 10 bases, with 22 bases left in between. The CDR3 spans 14 residues. Germline values: CDR1 ENHRY, CDR2 SYGVKD. The CDR3: CAIRRDDDPFPQYF. CDR3 nucleotide sequence: TGTGCCATCCGACGAGACGATGACCCTTTTCCGCAGTATTTT.

This chain connects TRBV11-2 to TRBJ2-2, with 7 bases identical to TRBD1. The germline V gene encodes CDR1 SGHAT and CDR2 FQNNGV. The CDR3 covers 17 residues. The ends lost 7 bases at V and 3 bases at J; junction bases unmatched: 14. The CDR3 nucleotides read TGTGCCAGCACCCCAACCCCCTGGCAGGGGGACACCGGGGAGCTGTTTTTT. This encodes CASTPTPWQGDTGELFF. The full variable domain, its missing parts supplied by reference TRBV11-2 and TRBJ2-2, is EAGVAQSPRYKIIEKRQSVAFWCNPISGHATLYWYQQILGQGPKLLIQFQNNGVVDDSQLPKDRFSAERLKGVDSTLKIQPAKLEDSAVYLCASTPTPWQGDTGELFFGEGSRLTVL.

The table lists this clone with a few counts. The CDR3 loop is CASSPQGGSTEAFF. In DNA form, the CDR3 reads TGTGCCAGCAGCCCCCAGGGGGGGTCCACTGAAGCTTTCTTT. This chain uses TRBV5-4 with TRBJ1-1; 7 bases are shared with TRBD1. The CDR3 runs to 14 residues. V lost 4 bases to trimming and J lost 4 bases; unmatched junction nucleotides: 7. Germline V lookup: CDR1 SGHNT, CDR2 YYREEE (reference sequence).

V usage is TRBV4-3 and J usage is TRBJ2-7; D ambiguous. CDR1 LGHNA and CDR2 YSLEER come from the germline V gene. There are 14 residues in the CDR3. V was clipped by 1 base and J by 6 bases, with 13 bases between them. CDR3 DNA sequence: TGCGCCAGCAGCCAAGGCCTGCCCGGGCTCGAGCAGTACTTC. Translating it yields CASSQGLPGLEQYF.